Each of the 6 T cell receptor beta chains below was sequenced from the same sample in a study of T cell changes during pregnancy in multiple sclerosis. Clones were sequenced by immunoSEQ multiplex PCR, and TCRdb holds only the in-frame ones, with some missing. In the table there are 50,000 to 65,000 clones, roughly 92% of which are singletons. The sample here was CD8+ T cells from peripheral blood mononuclear cells, taken in the second trimester of pregnancy. Every receptor here comes from a female donor with multiple sclerosis, enrolled in a pregnancy study.

The V gene is TRBV7-6, the J gene TRBJ1-1, with D perhaps matching TRBD1 (6 bases). Between the trimmed V and J ends, which lost 5 bases and 3 bases, there was a span of 10 bases. This CDR3 is built from 13 residues. Germline V gene sequence: CDR1 SGHVS, CDR2 FNYEAQ. CDR3 sequence (DNA): TGTGCCAGCAGCAACACAGGGTACACTGAAGCTTTCTTT. This sequence encodes CASSNTGYTEAFF.

The genes are TRBV9 and TRBJ2-1; 7 bases map to TRBD1. V shed 4 bases and J 10 bases; nucleotides not matched to a gene: 5. The CDR3 has 12 residues. CDR1 SGDLS and CDR2 YYNGEE come from the germline V gene. The CDR3 sequence: CASSSGQREQFF. CDR3 coding DNA: TGTGCCAGCAGCTCGGGACAGCGGGAGCAGTTCTTC. The full variable domain, in which reference TRBV9 and TRBJ2-1 provide the parts outside the CDR3, is DSGVTQTPKHLITATGQRVTLRCSPRSGDLSVYWYQQSLDQGLQFLIQYYNGEERAKGNILERFSAQQFPDLHSELNLSSLELGDSALYFCASSSGQREQFFGPGTRLTVL.

The gene calls are TRBV27 and TRBJ2-1; D may be TRBD2 (5 bases). CDR1 and CDR2 (germline): MNHEY, SMNVEV (reference sequence). The CDR3 is 15 amino acids. The V gene lost 6 bases and the J gene lost 9 bases, with 21 bases spanning the gap. CDR3 protein: CASSPRTGPWGEQFF. The CDR3 region has the DNA TGTGCCAGCAGCCCACGGACTGGTCCTTGGGGTGAGCAGTTCTTC.

The chain's CDR3 is CATKTGSGANVLTF. The CDR3 nucleotides read TGTGCCACAAAGACAGGGTCTGGGGCCAACGTCCTGACTTTC. This chain links TRBV15 with TRBJ2-6, with 7 bases aligning to TRBD1. Trimming took 9 bases from V and 1 from J; bases not matched to a gene: 3. The CDR3 sequence is 14 residues long. The germline V gene has CDR1 LNHNV and CDR2 YYDKDF (reference sequence).

The V and J genes are TRBV4-2 and TRBJ2-5; D remains unclear. Trimming shortened V by 0 bases and J by 4 bases, and 3 bases separated the two germline ends. Germline CDR1 LGHNA, CDR2 YNFKEQ. CDR3 length equals 12 residues. The CDR3 region is CASSQDRETQYF. The CDR3 bases are TGTGCCAGCAGCCAAGATCGAGAGACCCAGTACTTC.

The genes are TRBV27 and TRBJ2-7; tentative D call: TRBD2 (5 bases). The CDR3 is 11 residues long. With 7 bases removed from V and 5 bases from J, the gap between germline ends came to 9 bases. The germline V gene has CDR1 MNHEY and CDR2 SMNVEV (reference sequence). The CDR3: CASTEGHEQYF. CDR3 DNA: TGTGCCAGCACTGAGGGCCACGAGCAGTACTTC.